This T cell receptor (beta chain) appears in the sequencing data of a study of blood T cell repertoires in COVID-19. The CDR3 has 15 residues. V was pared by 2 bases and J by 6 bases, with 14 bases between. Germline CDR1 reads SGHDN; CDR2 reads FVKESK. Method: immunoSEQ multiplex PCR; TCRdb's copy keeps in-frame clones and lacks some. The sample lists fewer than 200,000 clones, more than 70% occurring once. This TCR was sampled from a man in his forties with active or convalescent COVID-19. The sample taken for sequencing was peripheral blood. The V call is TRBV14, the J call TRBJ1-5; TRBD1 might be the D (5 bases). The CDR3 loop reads CASSQIRALAQPQHF. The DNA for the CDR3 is TGTGCCAGCAGCCAAATCAGGGCATTGGCTCAGCCCCAGCATTTT.